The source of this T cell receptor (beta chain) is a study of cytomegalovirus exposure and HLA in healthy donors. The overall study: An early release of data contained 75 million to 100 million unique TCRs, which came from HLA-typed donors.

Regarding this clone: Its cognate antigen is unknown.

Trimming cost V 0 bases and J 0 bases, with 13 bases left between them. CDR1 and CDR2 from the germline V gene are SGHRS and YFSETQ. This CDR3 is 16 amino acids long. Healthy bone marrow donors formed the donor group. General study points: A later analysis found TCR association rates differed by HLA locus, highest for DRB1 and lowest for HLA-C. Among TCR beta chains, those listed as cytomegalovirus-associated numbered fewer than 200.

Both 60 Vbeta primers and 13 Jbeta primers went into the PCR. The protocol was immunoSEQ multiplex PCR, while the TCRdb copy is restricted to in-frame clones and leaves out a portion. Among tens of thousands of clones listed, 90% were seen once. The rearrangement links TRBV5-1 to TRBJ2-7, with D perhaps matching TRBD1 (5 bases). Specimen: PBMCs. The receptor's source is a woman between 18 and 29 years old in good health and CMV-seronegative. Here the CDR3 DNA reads TGCGCCAGCAGCTTGGACGGTCAAGACAGCTCCTACGAGCAGTACTTC. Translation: CASSLDGQDSSYEQYF.